The 3 T cell receptor beta chains below all came from one sample that was sequenced in a study of blood T cell repertoires in COVID-19. The data were produced by immunoSEQ multiplex PCR, yet TCRdb's version contains in-frame clones alone and is incomplete. The data hold 220,000 or so clones, with nearly 90% observed a single time. The sample consisted of PBMCs or T cells enriched from blood (not recorded which). These receptors were obtained from a man aged 25 to 40 who had been exposed to COVID-19.

This chain connects TRBV7-9 to TRBJ1-5, with TRBD1 matching 9 bases. After removal of 1 base from V and 8 bases from J, the junction contained 12 bases not matched to a gene. The CDR3 has 17 residues. In germline, CDR1 is SEHNR, CDR2 FQNEAQ (reference sequence). CDR3 in DNA: TGTGCCAGCAGCTTAGTAGGGGACAGGGCGGAAGAGGAGCCCCAGCATTTT. Its translation is CASSLVGDRAEEEPQHF. The variable domain in full, with the rest retrieved from reference TRBV7-9 and TRBJ1-5, is DTGVSQNPRHKITKRGQNVTFRCDPISEHNRLYWYRQTLGQGPEFLTYFQNEAQLEKSRLLSDRFSAERPKGSFSTLEIQRTEQGDSAMYLCASSLVGDRAEEEPQHFGDGTRLSIL.

The rearrangement joins TRBV3-1 (or the pseudogene TRBV3-2) to TRBJ2-1; 15 bases align to TRBD2. Germline CDR1 LGHDT, CDR2 YNNKEL (reference sequence). The CDR3 sequence is 15 residues long. Losses at the gene ends were 6 bases for V and 9 bases for J; bases not matched to a gene: 6. CDR3 amino acids: CASSLPGLAGGEQFF. CDR3 bases: TGTGCCAGCAGTCTTCCGGGACTAGCGGGGGGTGAGCAGTTCTTC.

The chain joins TRBV7-9 to TRBJ1-1; D ambiguous. With 0 bases removed from V and 1 base from J, the gap between germline ends came to 3 bases. CDR3 length: 13 amino acids. CDR1 is SEHNR, CDR2 FQNEAQ, per germline (reference sequence). The CDR3 loop is CASSLAGNTEAFF. The CDR3 coding sequence is TGTGCCAGCAGCTTAGCCGGGAACACTGAAGCTTTCTTT.